This record concerns one T cell receptor (beta chain) sequence. Antigen: not known. Germline CDR1 is SGDLS and CDR2 is YYNGEE. J was trimmed by 2 bases and V by 7 bases; bases with no gene match: 7. The CDR3 runs 15 residues. This entry belongs to a study of cytomegalovirus exposure and HLA in healthy donors. Study results and caveats: Specificity for CMV antigens was confirmed in vitro for three of the CMV-associated chains. Near-uniform donor sequencing depth was presumed by presence/absence analyses.

The study ran its PCR with 60 Vbeta and 13 Jbeta primers. Profiling relied on immunoSEQ multiplex PCR, and the TCRdb table lists in-frame clones only, not all of them. The repertoire holds approximately 200,000 clones, with 82% as singletons. Healthy bone marrow donors formed the donor group. Whereas donors were nominally healthy upon sampling, unrecorded immune exposures were probable. The origin of this receptor is a boy between 2 and 10 years old in good health and CMV-seronegative. Specimen: PBMCs. V is TRBV9 and J is TRBJ2-5; the match to TRBD2 covers 11 bases. CDR3 sequence (DNA): TGTGCCAGCTCCGCAACTAGCGGGGGACAAGAGACCCAGTACTTC. Translation gives CASSATSGGQETQYF.